The 22 T cell receptor beta chains in this list originate from one sample, sequenced in a study of memory CD4+ T cells and cytomegalovirus serostatus. Single viable CD3+CD4+CD8-CD45RO+ cells were sorted as the memory CD4+ T cells. Some clones are missing from TCRdb's copy, which holds only in-frame ones; the method was immunoSEQ multiplex PCR. The sample lists about 50,000 clones; around 80% were seen once. The sample consisted of memory CD4+ T cells from blood. All receptors come from an adult in good health and CMV-seronegative.

V gene TRBV19 combines with J gene TRBJ2-2; D perhaps matches TRBD1 (6 bases). This CDR3 is built from 16 residues. In germline, CDR1 is LNHDA, CDR2 SQIVND (reference sequence). V was shortened by 1 base and J by 3 bases, with 12 bases between the two germline ends. The CDR3 reads CASSIGKGVDTGELFF. CDR3 nucleotides: TGTGCCAGTAGTATAGGAAAGGGGGTGGACACCGGGGAGCTGTTTTTT.

The V call is TRBV6-7, the J call TRBJ2-1; 7 positions match TRBD1. TRBV6-7 is an open reading frame whose function is uncertain. The CDR3 is 19 amino acids. Trimming at V came to 6 bases and at J to 0 bases, leaving 17 bases not matched to a gene. CDR3 protein: CASSPPPTGALSSYNEQFF. For the CDR3, the DNA is TGTGCCAGCAGCCCTCCCCCTACAGGGGCCCTGAGCTCCTACAATGAGCAGTTCTTC.

This chain links TRBV2 with TRBJ2-2, with D hard to call. The CDR3 loop spans 16 amino acids. The V gene lost 2 bases and the J gene lost 3 bases, with 13 bases spanning the gap. Per the germline V gene, CDR1 is SNHLY and CDR2 is FYNNEI. For the CDR3, the DNA is TGTGCCAGCAGTGAAAGGGCCAACCTCGACACCGGGGAGCTGTTTTTT. As protein: CASSERANLDTGELFF.

This clone came up once. V is TRBV28 and J is TRBJ2-7, with TRBD1 identical over 9 bases. In germline, CDR1 is MDHEN, CDR2 SYDVKM. The CDR3 covers 16 residues. V trimming: 4 bases; J trimming: 1 base; junction bases outside the gene matches: 8. The CDR3 spells CASSSFAGTGSYEQYF. CDR3 bases: TGTGCCAGCAGTTCCTTCGCCGGGACAGGGTCCTACGAGCAGTACTTC.

The chain uses TRBV7-9 and TRBJ2-3; 14 bases agree with TRBD2. J gave up 3 bases and V 4 bases, and 6 bases lay outside the gene matches. Germline V gene sequence: CDR1 SEHNR, CDR2 FQNEAQ (reference sequence). The CDR3 has 17 residues. The CDR3 bases are TGTGCCAGCAGCTCTCCCGGACTAGCGGGAGGAACAGATACGCAGTATTTT. This sequence encodes CASSSPGLAGGTDTQYF.

The rearrangement joins TRBV4-2 to TRBJ1-2; 7 positions match TRBD1. This CDR3 spans 15 amino acids. V was pared by 4 bases and J by 0 bases, with 5 bases of the junction left unmatched. In germline, CDR1 is LGHNA, CDR2 YNFKEQ. CDR3 nucleotide sequence: TGTGCCAGCAGCCGAGGGGACAGCACTAACTATGGCTACACCTTC. Amino acids: CASSRGDSTNYGYTF.

The chain has TRBV5-1 and TRBJ2-1; 9 bases fit TRBD2. This CDR3 has 14 amino acids. J gave up 10 bases and V 3 bases, and 8 bases lay outside the gene matches. The germline V gene encodes CDR1 SGHRS and CDR2 YFSETQ. CDR3 residues: CASSWRGLAGEQFF. CDR3 nucleotides: TGCGCCAGCAGCTGGCGGGGGCTAGCGGGAGAGCAGTTCTTC. The full variable domain, its missing parts supplied by reference TRBV5-1 and TRBJ2-1, is KAGVTQTPRYLIKTRGQQVTLSCSPISGHRSVSWYQQTPGQGLQFLFEYFSETQRNKGNFPGRFSGRQFSNSRSEMNVSTLELGDSALYLCASSWRGLAGEQFFGPGTRLTVL.

V usage is TRBV2 and J usage is TRBJ1-2; possibly TRBD1 for D (6 bases). Trimming left V 7 bases short and J 0 bases short, with 12 bases between. The germline CDR1 and CDR2 sequences are SNHLY and FYNNEI. The CDR3 runs 14 residues. The CDR3 sequence is CASIRQATNYGYTF. DNA for the CDR3: TGTGCCAGCATACGACAGGCGACTAACTATGGCTACACCTTC.

The rearrangement joins TRBV18 to TRBJ2-1; the match to TRBD1 covers 7 bases. The CDR3 sequence is 15 residues long. Germline values: CDR1 KGHSH, CDR2 LQKENI. Losses at the gene ends were 3 bases for V and 2 bases for J; bases not matched to a gene: 4. For the CDR3, the DNA is TGTGCCAGCTCACCCGGACAGGTAACCTACAATGAGCAGTTCTTC. The encoded protein is CASSPGQVTYNEQFF.

Only one count was recorded for this clone. The V gene is TRBV27, the J gene TRBJ1-1; tentative D call: TRBD1 (5 bases). The ends were cut back, 3 bases at V and 6 bases at J, with 11 bases in the middle. Germline CDR1 reads MNHEY; CDR2 reads SMNVEV (reference sequence). CDR3 length: 13 amino acids. CDR3: CASSFSGLAEAFF. The CDR3 DNA reads as TGTGCCAGCAGTTTTTCAGGGCTCGCTGAAGCTTTCTTT.

This chain joins TRBV6-4 and TRBJ1-3; weak D call: TRBD1 (6 bases). V shed 0 bases and J shed 5 bases, with 26 bases lying between them. The CDR3 spans 20 residues. Germline CDR1 is MRHNA and CDR2 is SNTAGT. The CDR3 sequence is CASSDSGPAGQTLKRNTIYF. As DNA, the CDR3 is TGTGCCAGCAGTGACTCTGGCCCTGCCGGACAGACCCTAAAGCGAAACACCATATATTTT.

The rearrangement links TRBV7-6 to TRBJ1-2, with D possibly matching TRBD1 (6 bases). Trimming cost V 5 bases and J 4 bases, with 17 bases left between them. This CDR3 spans 15 amino acids. Germline lookup yields CDR1 SGHVS and CDR2 FNYEAQ. CDR3 in amino acids: CASSLTTGSGYGYTF. The CDR3 bases are TGTGCCAGCAGCCTCACCACAGGGTCCGGCTATGGCTACACCTTC.

V gene TRBV27 combines with J gene TRBJ2-3, with D perhaps assigned TRBD1 or TRBD2 (6 bases each). Germline loops: CDR1 MNHEY, CDR2 SMNVEV (reference sequence). The CDR3 is made up of 14 amino acids. V lost 0 bases to trimming and J lost 4 bases, with 8 bases between them. CDR3: CASSLSGGADTQYF. In nucleotides, the CDR3 is TGTGCCAGCAGTTTATCGGGGGGCGCAGATACGCAGTATTTT.

The J gene is TRBJ1-1, the V gene TRBV19; 8 nucleotides agree with TRBD1. V lost 7 bases and J lost 0; bases outside the gene matches: 10. Germline CDR1 is LNHDA and CDR2 is SQIVND (reference sequence). CDR3 length: 16 residues. CDR3: CASNRAGGFLNTEAFF. DNA for the CDR3: TGTGCCAGTAATAGGGCAGGGGGCTTTTTGAACACTGAAGCTTTCTTT.

The chain carries TRBV28 and TRBJ1-1, with 10 positions matching TRBD1. The CDR3 length is 14 residues. Trimming cost V 7 bases and J 5 bases; bases outside gene matches: 7. Germline V gives CDR1 MDHEN, CDR2 SYDVKM. This CDR3 is CASKDRGLWTEAFF. The CDR3 nucleotides read TGTGCCAGCAAAGACAGGGGGCTTTGGACTGAAGCTTTCTTT.

V usage is TRBV19 and J usage is TRBJ1-4, with 10 bases identical to TRBD1. Germline V CDR1 and CDR2: LNHDA, SQIVND (reference sequence). V was clipped by 8 bases and J by 1 base; unmatched bases: 16. The CDR3 is 19 residues long. The CDR3, as DNA: TGTGCCAGTCCGGGACAGGGGCGTAGACGGGGCGTAACTAATGAAAAACTGTTTTTT. As protein: CASPGQGRRRGVTNEKLFF.

The CDR3 loop is CASSSEGLVRASSYEQYF. CDR3 sequence (DNA): TGTGCCAGCAGTTCCGAGGGACTAGTCAGAGCAAGTAGCTACGAGCAGTACTTC. The chain employs TRBV6-7 and TRBJ2-7; TRBD2 matches at 8 bases. TRBV6-7 is annotated as an ORF whose role is uncertain. The CDR3 extends over 18 amino acids. With V trimmed by 4 bases and J by 3 bases, 17 bases remained unmatched.

The CDR3 DNA reads TGTGCCAGCAGTCCCATCGACAGGGACAATCAGCCCCAGCATTTT. It translates to CASSPIDRDNQPQHF. The genes are TRBV28 and TRBJ1-5; 7 bases map to TRBD1. Germline CDR1 is MDHEN and CDR2 is SYDVKM. The junction had 7 bases not matched to a gene; V was cut back by 5 bases and J by 3 bases. CDR3 length: 15 amino acids.

This clone has more than one count but fewer than ten. V is TRBV5-1 and J is TRBJ2-5, with 10 bases lining up with TRBD1. The ends lost 0 bases at V and 4 bases at J; junction bases unmatched: 6. This CDR3 comprises 16 residues. Germline values: CDR1 SGHRS, CDR2 YFSETQ. The CDR3 region has the DNA TGCGCCAGCAGCTTGGAGGGACAGGGGTCGGGAGAGACCCAGTACTTC. This encodes CASSLEGQGSGETQYF. The full variable domain, with the rest looked up from reference TRBV5-1 and TRBJ2-5, is KAGVTQTPRYLIKTRGQQVTLSCSPISGHRSVSWYQQTPGQGLQFLFEYFSETQRNKGNFPGRFSGRQFSNSRSEMNVSTLELGDSALYLCASSLEGQGSGETQYFGPGTRLLVL.

The rearrangement links TRBV5-4 to TRBJ1-1; 8 nucleotides line up with TRBD1. Germline V gene lookup returns CDR1 SGHNT and CDR2 YYREEE (reference sequence). The CDR3 totals 16 residues. The CDR3 protein is CAITSGGPSMNTEAFF. The CDR3 coding sequence is TGTGCGATCACTTCAGGGGGCCCCTCAATGAACACTGAAGCTTTCTTT. The variable domain in full, with the rest retrieved from reference TRBV5-4 and TRBJ1-1, is ETGVTQSPTHLIKTRGQQVTLRCSSQSGHNTVSWYQQALGQGPQFIFQYYREEENGRGNFPPRFSGLQFPNYSSELNVNALELDDSALYLCAITSGGPSMNTEAFFGQGTRLTVV.

CDR3 DNA: TGTGCCAGCAGCGTCGACAGGGCAGATACGCAGTATTTT. Translating it yields CASSVDRADTQYF. This chain links TRBV9 with TRBJ2-3, with 7 bases matching TRBD1. The CDR3 sequence is 13 residues long. Trimming cost V 2 bases and J 4 bases; bases outside gene matches: 1. Per the germline V gene, CDR1 is SGDLS and CDR2 is YYNGEE.

The J gene is TRBJ1-2, the V gene TRBV6-4; D is perhaps TRBD1 (5 bases). CDR3 length equals 15 residues. The germline V gene encodes CDR1 MRHNA and CDR2 SNTAGT. Trimming cost V 0 bases and J 0 bases, with 8 bases left between them. CDR3 DNA sequence: TGTGCCAGCAGTGACTCGGGACGGCCTAACTATGGCTACACCTTC. Translating gives CASSDSGRPNYGYTF.